The 15 T cell receptor beta chains presented below share a single source sample, sequenced in a study of T-cell memory formation after mild COVID-19. TCRdb independently ran MiXCR on the 5' RACE reads; one entry per CDR3 protein. Altogether about 340,000 distinct CDR3 sequences are present, 10% to 15% being singletons, with the ten largest covering about 21%. The sample consisted of PBMCs or a T cell subset sorted from them (not recorded which). Receptors were obtained from a young man who had mild COVID-19 (a few samples of this study predate the infection). Cell type and time point are not known.

The chain carries TRBV7-9 and TRBJ2-2, with D unresolved. The CDR3 consists of 15 residues. Germline CDR1 and CDR2: SEHNR and FQNEAQ (reference sequence). Trimming removed 5 bases at V and 8 bases at J, with 18 bases between. The CDR3 sequence is CASSAGRFAPGELFF. Here the CDR3 DNA reads TGTGCCAGCAGCGCTGGACGTTTCGCCCCGGGGGAGCTGTTTTTT.

This clonotype has just a few counts. The gene calls are TRBV12-3 or TRBV12-4 and TRBJ1-6; D remains ambiguous. The CDR3 runs 14 residues. Trimming removed 3 bases from V and 13 bases from J, with 16 bases in between. The CDR3 bases are TGTGCCAGCAGTTTTACCGGTTCAGGCCGCCCCCTCCACTTT. Translated, it gives CASSFTGSGRPLHF.

V and J are TRBV5-5 and TRBJ1-5; TRBD1 is a possible D gene (5 bases). Germline CDR1 is SGHKS and CDR2 is YYEKEE (reference sequence). Trimming cost V 4 bases and J 0 bases, with 11 bases left between them. The CDR3 has 15 residues. CDR3 DNA: TGTGCCAGCAGCAGTGGGGACTATAGCAATCAGCCCCAGCATTTT. It is translated as CASSSGDYSNQPQHF.

This clonotype was observed a handful of times. The chain joins TRBV6-5 to TRBJ1-2, with D maybe TRBD1 (5 bases). Trimming left V 7 bases short and J 2 bases short, with 17 bases between. The CDR3 spans 15 residues. Germline V lookup: CDR1 MNHEY, CDR2 SVGAGI. The CDR3 DNA reads as TGTGCCAGCACCACCCTTCCCGGGGGGAACTATGGCTACACCTTC. Translation: CASTTLPGGNYGYTF.

The chain is built from TRBV7-2 and TRBJ2-7; 7 bases map to TRBD2. The V and J ends lost 2 bases and 8 bases, in that order; junction bases with no gene match: 18. This CDR3 region has 17 residues. The germline V gene encodes CDR1 SGHTA and CDR2 FQGNSA. CDR3 in amino acids: CASSLSIKAGQQFKQYF. In nucleotides, the CDR3 is TGTGCCAGCAGCTTATCGATCAAAGCGGGGCAGCAATTCAAGCAGTACTTC. Full variable domain (outside the CDR3, taken from reference TRBV7-2 and TRBJ2-7): GAGVSQSPSNKVTEKGKDVELRCDPISGHTALYWYRQSLGQGLEFLIYFQGNSAPDKSGLPSDRFSAERTGGSVSTLTIQRTQQEDSAVYLCASSLSIKAGQQFKQYFGPGTRLTVT.

This chain joins TRBV18 and TRBJ2-3; D may be TRBD2 (5 bases). Germline V CDR1 and CDR2: KGHSH, LQKENI. Trimming left V 0 bases short and J 0 bases short, with 10 bases between. The length of the CDR3 is 16 residues. CDR3 sequence reads: CASSPPLGASTDTQYF. As DNA, the CDR3 is TGTGCCAGCTCACCACCGCTGGGAGCAAGCACAGATACGCAGTATTTT.

This clonotype occurred many times. The V call is TRBV7-9, the J call TRBJ1-1, with D possibly TRBD1 on 5 matching bases. The germline gives CDR1 SEHNR, CDR2 FQNEAQ (reference sequence). V lost 1 base, J lost 3 bases, and 12 bases lay in between. The CDR3 spans 15 residues. The CDR3 DNA sequence: TGTGCCAGCAGCTTAGTGGGACTCCAGGACACTGAAGCTTTCTTT. The encoded protein is CASSLVGLQDTEAFF.

This clonotype was seen only once. The V call is TRBV5-4, the J call TRBJ2-1; D might be TRBD2 (6 bases). Germline CDR1 is SGHNT and CDR2 is YYREEE (reference sequence). There are 15 residues in the CDR3. Trimming cost V 1 base and J 4 bases, with 12 bases left between them. The CDR3 reads CASSLLDSGYNEQFF. The CDR3, as DNA: TGTGCCAGCAGCTTGTTGGATAGCGGTTACAATGAGCAGTTCTTC.

This clonotype was observed a few times. V gene TRBV6-5 combines with J gene TRBJ1-2; maybe TRBD1 (5 bases). Germline V gene lookup returns CDR1 MNHEY and CDR2 SVGAGI. Deletions cut 0 bases from V and 2 bases from J, with 7 bases between. There are 14 residues in the CDR3. The CDR3 nucleotides read TGTGCCAGCAGTTACTCTCAGGGCAACTATGGCTACACCTTC. This codes for CASSYSQGNYGYTF.

This clonotype was recorded a few times. The chain carries TRBV2 and TRBJ2-4; tentatively, D is TRBD2 (7 bases). The germline V gene encodes CDR1 SNHLY and CDR2 FYNNEI. CDR3 size: 17 residues. The ends were cut back, 1 base at V and 1 base at J, with 14 bases in the middle. DNA for the CDR3: TGTGCCAGCAGTGAAGAGGCTGCGGGGGCGGCCAAAAACATTCAGTACTTC. The encoded protein is CASSEEAAGAAKNIQYF.

This clonotype was picked up many times. The rearrangement joins TRBV12-3 or TRBV12-4 to TRBJ2-3; 8 bases fit TRBD2. J was trimmed by 2 bases and V by 2 bases; bases with no gene match: 3. The CDR3 sequence is 15 residues long. As DNA, the CDR3 is TGTGCCAGCAGTTTATTAGCGGGGTACACAGATACGCAGTATTTT. Translated: CASSLLAGYTDTQYF.

This chain connects TRBV29-1 to TRBJ2-5; 7 nucleotides agree with TRBD2. V lost 1 base, J lost 5 bases, and 7 bases stayed unmatched. This CDR3 is built from 14 residues. In germline, CDR1 is SQVTM, CDR2 ANQGSEA. The CDR3 DNA is TGCAGCGTTGAAGCCCCGGGGGGTCAGGAGACCCAGTACTTC. Translating it yields CSVEAPGGQETQYF.

This chain links TRBV6-5 with TRBJ1-2; D gene ambiguous. Per the germline V gene, CDR1 is MNHEY and CDR2 is SVGAGI. V was shortened by 0 bases and J by 4 bases, with 9 bases between the two germline ends. The CDR3 has 14 residues. CDR3 DNA sequence: TGTGCCAGCAGTTACTCGGGCAGGTCCTATGGCTACACCTTC. Its protein is CASSYSGRSYGYTF.

The sample holds a few counts of this clonotype. V gene TRBV6-1 combines with J gene TRBJ1-2; tentative D call: TRBD1 (5 bases). The CDR3 loop spans 14 amino acids. Germline V gene lookup returns CDR1 MNHNS and CDR2 SASEGT. Deletions cut 2 bases from V and 6 bases from J, with 13 bases between. The DNA of the CDR3 is TGTGCCAGCAGTGAAATATTGGGGCCGGATGGCTACACCTTC. The encoded protein is CASSEILGPDGYTF.

The chain links TRBV5-8 to TRBJ1-1, with TRBD1 matching over 7 bases. The germline CDR1 and CDR2 sequences are SGHTS and YDEGEE. The CDR3 sequence is 15 residues long. Germline trimming cut 5 bases from V and 0 bases from J; bases unmatched to any gene: 7. The CDR3, as DNA: TGTGCCAGCAGTAGACGGGACAGCCTGAACACTGAAGCTTTCTTT. Translating it yields CASSRRDSLNTEAFF. The whole variable domain, remainder taken from reference TRBV5-8 and TRBJ1-1, is EAGVTQSPTHLIKTRGQQATLRCSPISGHTSVYWYQQALGLGLQFLLWYDEGEERNRGNFPPRFSGRQFPNYSSELNVNALELEDSALYLCASSRRDSLNTEAFFGQGTRLTVV.